A single sample is the source of the 30 T cell receptor beta chains below, sequenced in a study of cytomegalovirus exposure and HLA in healthy donors (dated by TCRdb to about 2017). The library was obtained by the immunoSEQ multiplex PCR assay. For the multiplex PCR, a mixture combining 60 forward primers for TCR Vbeta segments and 13 reverse primers for TCR Jbeta segments was used. Drawn from immuneACCESS, this table holds only the in-frame rearrangements with V and J called that TCRdb kept. Clones are partly lost; checked studies trace under half to an unresolved V gene and leave the rest unexplained. This sample has over 150,000 clones in its table, and roughly 67% of those were observed once. The ten largest account for 5% to 6.5% of the sample. The sample comprised PBMCs. The receptors shown here come from a woman aged 18-30 years in good health and CMV-seropositive.

The rearrangement uses TRBV7-2 and TRBJ2-5; no clear D gene. CDR1 is SGHTA and CDR2 is FQGNSA in the germline V gene. V lost 2 bases to trimming and J lost 0 bases, with 4 bases between them. The CDR3 is 13 amino acids. The CDR3 is CASSLSHQETQYF. The CDR3 nucleotides are TGTGCCAGCAGCTTATCTCACCAAGAGACCCAGTACTTC.

V gene TRBV29-1 combines with J gene TRBJ2-3; 9 nucleotides align to TRBD2. V shed 6 bases and J 2 bases; nucleotides not matched to a gene: 3. Germline lookup yields CDR1 SQVTM and CDR2 ANQGSEA. The CDR3 consists of 13 residues. CDR3 amino acids: CSVRGGNTDTQYF. CDR3 in DNA: TGCAGCGTGCGGGGGGGAAACACAGATACGCAGTATTTT.

The chain employs TRBV2 and TRBJ2-7, with 9 nucleotides matching TRBD1. The CDR3 contains 14 residues. Germline trimming cut 4 bases from V and 6 bases from J; bases unmatched to any gene: 7. Germline CDR1 and CDR2: SNHLY and FYNNEI. Here the CDR3 DNA reads TGTGCCAGCAGTGTGGCCGTGACAGGGGGCGAGCAGTACTTC. Its translation: CASSVAVTGGEQYF.

This clone was recorded only once. This chain uses TRBV30 with TRBJ1-2; D not certain. V shed 4 bases and J shed 2 bases, with 5 bases lying between them. The CDR3 runs to 11 residues. Germline-derived CDR1 and CDR2 are GTSNPN and SVGIG (reference sequence). The CDR3 region has the DNA TGTGCCTGGAACGGGAACTATGGCTACACCTTC. Translated, it gives CAWNGNYGYTF. Looking up the rest from reference TRBV30 and TRBJ1-2 gives the full variable domain: SQTIHQWPATLVQPVGSPLSLECTVEGTSNPNLYWYRQAAGRGLQLLFYSVGIGQISSEVPQNLSASRPQDRQFILSSKKLLLSDSGFYLCAWNGNYGYTFGSGTRLTVV.

There are a few counts of this clone. The chain couples TRBV18 to TRBJ2-3; 7 bases are a match to TRBD1. The CDR3 contains 19 residues. Per germline, CDR1 KGHSH and CDR2 LQKENI. V lost 7 bases and J lost 2; bases outside the gene matches: 21. In nucleotides, the CDR3 is TGTGCCAGCTGGGGCGACGGGACAGTGGACATCCGACCCACAGATACGCAGTATTTT. It specifies CASWGDGTVDIRPTDTQYF.

The chain employs TRBV4-2 and TRBJ2-5, with 9 positions matching TRBD1. This CDR3 comprises 15 residues. Germline V gene sequence: CDR1 LGHNA, CDR2 YNFKEQ. Unmatched junction bases numbered 6, after V lost 4 bases and J lost 3 bases. CDR3 loop: CASSPWTGEEETQYF. The CDR3 DNA reads as TGTGCCAGCAGCCCCTGGACAGGGGAAGAAGAGACCCAGTACTTC.

The V call is TRBV12-5, the J call TRBJ2-7; the D is unclear. Between the trimmed V and J ends, which lost 11 bases and 4 bases, there was a span of 24 bases. Germline V gives CDR1 LGHNT, CDR2 FRNRAP. The CDR3 runs 15 residues. The CDR3, as DNA: TGTGCTGGCTCCACCGAATGGAGAAAATTATACGAGCAGTACTTC. This gives the protein CAGSTEWRKLYEQYF.

The chain carries TRBV4-3 and TRBJ1-2; tentative D call: TRBD1 (5 bases). Trimming took off 3 bases at V and 5 bases at J, with 25 bases between the two ends. The CDR3 is made up of 18 amino acids. CDR1 and CDR2 from the germline V gene are LGHNA and YSLEER. The CDR3 nucleotides read TGCGCCAGCAGCCAGTCCCAAGGGCCGGTCCCAGGGCTTTATGGCTACACCTTC. Amino acids: CASSQSQGPVPGLYGYTF.

This clone appeared a single time. The rearrangement links TRBV2 to TRBJ2-5, with TRBD1 matching over 11 bases. TRBJ2-7 explains the end of the DNA better; the J call may be wrong. CDR3 length equals 16 residues. Germline V CDR1 and CDR2: SNHLY, FYNNEI. This CDR3 reads CASSDSRTGGDYEQYF. CDR3 DNA: TGTGCCAGCAGTGATTCCCGGACAGGGGGCGACTACGAGCAGTACTTC.

Only a few counts were recorded for this clone. This chain connects TRBV7-3 to TRBJ2-5; 9 nucleotides line up with TRBD2. V lost 5 bases and J lost 7; bases outside the gene matches: 14. Per germline, CDR1 SGHTA and CDR2 FQGTGA. CDR3 length: 16 residues. CDR3 sequence (DNA): TGTGCCAGCAGCCCCCGGGGGGCGGGGGGGCCCGGGACCCAGTACTTC. This encodes CASSPRGAGGPGTQYF.

The V and J genes are TRBV29-1 and TRBJ2-3; 8 bases are a match to TRBD1. J was trimmed by 2 bases and V by 1 base; bases with no gene match: 8. The CDR3 is 16 amino acids. Per the germline V gene, CDR1 is SQVTM and CDR2 is ANQGSEA. CDR3 nucleotides: TGCAGCGTTGAAGGGACAGGGCCGTCTACCACAGATACGCAGTATTTT. Encoded protein: CSVEGTGPSTTDTQYF.

A single count supports this clone. DNA of the CDR3: TGTGCCAGCAGCTTATACCAGGATCCGATGAACACTGAAGCTTTCTTT. It yields the protein CASSLYQDPMNTEAFF. The V gene is TRBV7-6, the J gene TRBJ1-1; no clear D gene. Germline CDR1 and CDR2: SGHVS and FNYEAQ. The CDR3 extends over 16 amino acids. V was trimmed by 2 bases and J by 0 bases, leaving 13 bases between them.

This chain connects TRBV2 to TRBJ1-2; D may be TRBD1 (5 bases). Trimming left V 6 bases short and J 7 bases short, with 9 bases between. Germline V gene sequence: CDR1 SNHLY, CDR2 FYNNEI. The CDR3 runs to 11 residues. CDR3 nucleotides: TGTGCCAGCAGGGCGGGGACTGGCTACACCTTC. Its translation: CASRAGTGYTF.

The V gene is TRBV4-3, the J gene TRBJ2-6; TRBD1 agrees at 8 bases. Trimming took 0 bases from V and 1 from J; bases not matched to a gene: 8. CDR1 and CDR2 from the germline V gene are LGHNA and YSLEER. This CDR3 spans 19 amino acids. This CDR3 is CASSQDWQGALSGANVLTF. The CDR3 DNA sequence: TGCGCCAGCAGCCAAGATTGGCAGGGGGCTTTATCTGGGGCCAACGTCCTGACTTTC.

The DNA of the CDR3 is TGTGCCAGCAGTGCCGGACAGGGGCACTACGGGGAGCTGTTTTTT. Protein product: CASSAGQGHYGELFF. This chain joins TRBV2 and TRBJ2-2, with 9 bases aligning to TRBD1. V was clipped by 4 bases and J by 7 bases; unmatched bases: 7. This CDR3 is built from 15 residues. The germline gives CDR1 SNHLY, CDR2 FYNNEI.

The genes are TRBV7-8 and TRBJ1-3, with TRBD1 matching over 9 bases. Germline CDR1 and CDR2: SGHVS and FQNEAQ. The V segment lost 6 bases and the J segment 0 bases; nucleotides outside the gene matches: 3. The CDR3 covers 15 residues. The CDR3 DNA reads TGTGCCAGCAGGCAGACAGGGGGCTCTGGAAACACCATATATTTT. The encoded protein is CASRQTGGSGNTIYF.

The chain carries TRBV5-1 and TRBJ1-3; TRBD1 is a possible D gene (5 bases). Germline-derived CDR1 and CDR2 are SGHRS and YFSETQ. The CDR3 runs 15 residues. The V gene lost 4 bases and the J gene lost 0 bases, with 11 bases spanning the gap. In DNA, the CDR3 is TGCGCCAGCAGCAGGGGCCAGGCCTCTGGAAACACCATATATTTT. Translated, it gives CASSRGQASGNTIYF.

This clone has a single count. V and J are TRBV6-4 and TRBJ1-6; 8 bases agree with TRBD1. The CDR3 is 16 amino acids. The germline V gene has CDR1 MRHNA and CDR2 SNTAGT. V dropped 4 bases and J dropped 9; count of bases not matched to a gene: 11. The CDR3 region is CASSAFPTGGTSPLHF. The CDR3 nucleotides are TGTGCCAGCAGTGCCTTTCCCACAGGGGGGACTTCACCCCTCCACTTT.

Remarks on this clone: Relative to the germline gene, one junction end is altered; a read error may explain this. The chain joins TRBV7-7 to TRBJ2-7; maybe TRBD1 (6 bases). Germline CDR1 is SSHAT and CDR2 is FNYEAQ (reference sequence). The CDR3 is 16 amino acids. For the CDR3, the DNA is TGTGCTAGCAGCGTGTGTCTTCAGGGGATATGTTACGAGCAGTACTTC. Its protein product is CASSVCLQGICYEQYF.

V is TRBV7-9 and J is TRBJ1-1; no clear D. V was clipped by 4 bases and J by 5 bases, with 11 bases between them. Germline V gene sequence: CDR1 SEHNR, CDR2 FQNEAQ (reference sequence). CDR3 length: 13 residues. DNA for the CDR3: TGTGCCAGCAGCTGGAAGTTCGGGACTGAAGCTTTCTTT. It codes for CASSWKFGTEAFF.

This chain joins TRBV5-4 and TRBJ1-4; a weak D match, TRBD1 (6 bases). The CDR3 length is 14 residues. The germline V gene has CDR1 SGHNT and CDR2 YYREEE (reference sequence). V lost 0 bases and J lost 6, with 9 bases in between. The CDR3 loop reads CASSLGGPHEKLFF. The CDR3 DNA follows: TGTGCCAGCAGCTTGGGGGGGCCGCATGAAAAACTGTTTTTT.

The chain carries TRBV6-1 and TRBJ1-2, with D possibly TRBD1 on 5 matching bases. The CDR3 consists of 14 residues. The V end lost 7 bases, the J end lost 3 bases, and 15 bases lay between the germline ends. Germline loops: CDR1 MNHNS, CDR2 SASEGT. The CDR3 DNA follows: TGTGCCAGCACCCATCCCCAGGGTTACTATGGCTACACCTTC. It encodes CASTHPQGYYGYTF.

V gene TRBV5-8 combines with J gene TRBJ1-2, with D maybe TRBD1 (6 bases). The V and J ends lost 4 bases and 0 bases respectively, with 13 bases between them. The length of the CDR3 is 15 residues. CDR1 and CDR2 from the germline V gene are SGHTS and YDEGEE. The CDR3 sequence is CASSPRGAPNYGYTF. CDR3 nucleotides: TGTGCCAGCAGCCCCCGGGGGGCCCCTAACTATGGCTACACCTTC.

The genes are TRBV7-2 and TRBJ2-3; 7 positions match TRBD2. The J segment lost 2 bases and the V segment lost 4 bases, leaving 6 bases of the junction unmatched. The length of the CDR3 is 15 residues. Germline V gives CDR1 SGHTA, CDR2 FQGNSA. The DNA for the CDR3 is TGTGCCAGCAGCTCTGGGGGGGTATACACAGATACGCAGTATTTT. It codes for CASSSGGVYTDTQYF.

V and J are TRBV30 and TRBJ1-5; D possibly corresponds to TRBD1 (5 bases). Germline CDR1 GTSNPN, CDR2 SVGIG (reference sequence). CDR3 size: 15 residues. Trimming removed 2 bases from V and 2 bases from J, with 13 bases in between. The CDR3 loop is CAWSTMGEGNQPQHF. In DNA, the CDR3 is TGTGCCTGGAGTACAATGGGGGAGGGCAATCAGCCCCAGCATTTT.

The rearrangement uses TRBV28 and TRBJ2-1, with TRBD2 as a possible D gene (7 bases). The CDR3 is 16 residues long. Germline CDR1 and CDR2: MDHEN and SYDVKM. The germline V and J ends were trimmed by 3 bases and 10 bases, with 22 bases remaining between them. The CDR3: CASSFGAGSARGEQFF. In nucleotides, the CDR3 is TGTGCCAGCAGTTTTGGAGCGGGGTCTGCTAGGGGGGAGCAGTTCTTC.

The gene calls are TRBV19 and TRBJ2-7; possible D gene TRBD1, 6 bases. Per germline, CDR1 LNHDA and CDR2 SQIVND (reference sequence). The CDR3 is 12 residues long. CDR3 residues: CDGCRGRYEQYF. CDR3 in DNA: TGTGACGGATGCAGGGGACGCTACGAGCAGTACTTC.

This clone appeared a few times. DNA of the CDR3: TGTGCCAGCAGGGTGTGGGCGGGGGGGCCAGATACGCAGTATTTT. Translating it yields CASRVWAGGPDTQYF. The chain joins TRBV6-5 to TRBJ2-3; TRBD2 matches 9 bases. CDR1 and CDR2 (germline): MNHEY, SVGAGI. The CDR3 length is 15 residues. V trimming: 6 bases; J trimming: 4 bases; junction bases outside the gene matches: 8.

The rearrangement joins TRBV7-6 to TRBJ2-3; tentatively, D is TRBD1 (5 bases). Germline V gene lookup returns CDR1 SGHVS and CDR2 FNYEAQ. Trimming took 5 bases from V and 4 from J, leaving 13 bases between them. The CDR3 contains 14 residues. CDR3 amino acids: CASSARQRADTQYF. As DNA, the CDR3 is TGTGCCAGCAGCGCCAGACAGCGAGCAGATACGCAGTATTTT.

The chain recombines TRBV6-5 with TRBJ2-7; D possibly corresponds to TRBD1 (5 bases). CDR1 MNHEY and CDR2 SVGAGI come from the germline V gene. This CDR3 spans 15 amino acids. V was pared by 6 bases and J by 0 bases, with 15 bases between. This CDR3 reads CASSSSPDSSYEQYF. The CDR3 DNA reads TGTGCCAGCAGCTCCTCTCCTGACAGCTCCTACGAGCAGTACTTC.